This TCR beta chain was found in a study of blood T cell repertoires in COVID-19. Overall study: Samples representing acute and convalescent COVID-19 were sourced from the United States, Italy and Spain.

Participant-reported clinical history was the basis for cohort assignment. Recovered status applied to Cohort 3 donors who had two consecutive negative PCRs. It also applied to those with clearance or with symptom resolution. In the authors' workflow: Scientists estimated how many nucleated cells there were by amplifying reference gene primers. Clones were sequenced by immunoSEQ multiplex PCR, and TCRdb holds only the in-frame ones, with some missing. D and trimming were read from the DNA, whereas the V and J calls and clone size are those reported in that table. Of some 380,000 clones listed, about 87% are singletons. This CDR3 has 16 amino acids. Unmatched junction bases numbered 7, after V lost 4 bases and J lost 2 bases. CDR1 is SEHNR and CDR2 is FQNEAQ in the germline V gene (reference sequence).

The source of this sequence is a man aged 25 to 40 who had recovered from COVID-19. J is TRBJ2-3 and V is TRBV7-9; 9 bases agree with TRBD2. Sequences were obtained from PBMCs or T cells enriched from blood (not recorded which). In DNA form, the CDR3 reads TGTGCCAGCAGCTCGCCAGCGGGGGGTTTCACAGATACGCAGTATTTT. Protein: CASSSPAGGFTDTQYF.